The 23 T cell receptor beta chains presented below share a single source sample, sequenced in a study of OX40 agonist ivuxolimab in advanced cancers. Sequencing was performed with immunoSEQ multiplex PCR; in TCRdb, only in-frame clones are kept and a portion is missing. The sample records roughly 80,000 clones, over 75% being singletons. The specimen was CD4+ or CD8+ T cells sorted from blood, collected in a trial of the OX40 agonist ivuxolimab. These receptors originate from an adult with an advanced solid tumor such as melanoma, head and neck, liver or kidney cancer.

The DNA of the CDR3 is TGTGCCATCAGTGAGTCGGCAGGGTCTTACGAGCAGTACTTC. Translating it yields CAISESAGSYEQYF. V and J are TRBV10-3 and TRBJ2-7; a possible D gene is TRBD1 (5 bases). This CDR3 contains 14 residues. Germline CDR1 reads ENHRY; CDR2 reads SYGVKD. The V end lost 0 bases, the J end lost 4 bases, and 10 bases lay between the germline ends.

This sequence joins TRBV2 and TRBJ2-6, with 12 nucleotides matching TRBD2. Germline CDR1 SNHLY, CDR2 FYNNEI. Losses at the gene ends were 1 base for V and 10 bases for J; bases not matched to a gene: 2. The CDR3 extends over 15 amino acids. The CDR3 DNA sequence: TGTGCCAGCAGTGAAGGAGGGACTAGCGGGAACGTCCTGACTTTC. Protein product: CASSEGGTSGNVLTF. Drawing the rest from reference TRBV2 and TRBJ2-6, the complete variable domain is EPEVTQTPSHQVTQMGQEVILRCVPISNHLYFYWYRQILGQKVEFLVSFYNNEISEKSEIFDDQFSVERPDGSNFTLKIRSTKLEDSAMYFCASSEGGTSGNVLTFGAGSRLTVL.

The rearrangement links TRBV27 to TRBJ1-2; tentative D call: TRBD1 (5 bases). Trimming cost V 6 bases and J 4 bases, with 18 bases left between them. From germline, CDR1 is MNHEY and CDR2 SMNVEV (reference sequence). CDR3 size: 15 residues. The DNA of the CDR3 is TGTGCCAGCAGAGGGCACAGGACTCCTGGCTATGGCTACACCTTC. Protein: CASRGHRTPGYGYTF.

In this sample, this clone turned up once. The chain couples TRBV27 to TRBJ2-7; D possibly corresponds to TRBD1 (6 bases). CDR1 is MNHEY, CDR2 SMNVEV, per germline (reference sequence). This CDR3 comprises 14 residues. The V end was cut by 6 bases, the J end by 0 bases, with 12 bases between. CDR3 sequence (DNA): TGTGCCAGCAGGTCAGGGGACCTCTCCTACGAGCAGTACTTC. Its protein product is CASRSGDLSYEQYF.

The chain combines TRBV11-1 with TRBJ1-3, with a possible D match to TRBD1 (5 bases). The CDR3 length is 15 residues. V lost 3 bases, J lost 2 bases, and 11 bases lay in between. Germline CDR1 and CDR2: SGHAT and FQDESV (reference sequence). The CDR3: CASSLEGIPGNTIYF. The CDR3 region has the DNA TGTGCCAGCAGCTTGGAGGGGATCCCTGGAAACACCATATATTTT.

This rearrangement joins TRBV29-1 to TRBJ2-5, with 11 bases matching TRBD2. This CDR3 comprises 16 residues. J lost 2 bases, V lost 7 bases, and 12 bases had no gene match. Germline values: CDR1 SQVTM, CDR2 ANQGSEA. CDR3 sequence (DNA): TGCAGCGCTGACCTACTAGCGGGAGAGCCACAAGAGACCCAGTACTTC. This gives the protein CSADLLAGEPQETQYF.

The V and J genes are TRBV5-6 and TRBJ1-4, with no clear D. V gave up 0 bases and J gave up 8 bases, with 11 bases separating them. From germline, CDR1 is SGHDT and CDR2 YYEEEE. This CDR3 has 14 residues. The chain's CDR3 is CASSLDGLGEKLFF. CDR3 nucleotide sequence: TGTGCCAGCAGCTTGGACGGGCTTGGCGAAAAACTGTTTTTT.

There are a few counts of this clone. The chain combines TRBV7-2 with TRBJ1-2; 8 bases match TRBD1. The junction had 12 bases not matched to a gene; V was cut back by 3 bases and J by 6 bases. The CDR3 sequence is 16 residues long. The germline V gene has CDR1 SGHTA and CDR2 FQGNSA. The CDR3 region has the DNA TGTGCCAGCAGCTTGAGCGCAGGGGGCGCCCCCCATGGCTACACCTTC. Translated: CASSLSAGGAPHGYTF.

The rearrangement uses TRBV4-3 and TRBJ2-7; D might be TRBD2 (6 bases). V was shortened by 4 bases and J by 3 bases, with 10 bases between the two germline ends. The CDR3 totals 13 residues. Germline V gene data show CDR1 as LGHNA and CDR2 as YSLEER. For the CDR3, the DNA is TGCGCCAGCAGCCGGGACTTCCGCTACGAGCAGTACTTC. This codes for CASSRDFRYEQYF.

The genes are TRBV7-6 and TRBJ2-1; D not certain. Trimming cost V 1 base and J 5 bases, with 6 bases left between them. CDR1 is SGHVS and CDR2 is FNYEAQ in the germline V gene. This CDR3 comprises 13 residues. For the CDR3, the DNA is TGTGCCAGCAGCTTAGGCCGCAACAATGAGCAGTTCTTC. Translation: CASSLGRNNEQFF.

CDR3 loop: CASSLGRGGYNEQFF. In DNA form, the CDR3 reads TGTGCCAGCAGCTTAGGTCGTGGGGGGTACAATGAGCAGTTCTTC. The V gene is TRBV11-2, the J gene TRBJ2-1, with a weak D call TRBD2 (6 bases). The germline CDR1 and CDR2 sequences are SGHAT and FQNNGV. The germline V and J ends were trimmed by 1 base and 4 bases, with 11 bases remaining between them. This CDR3 is 15 amino acids long.

V gene TRBV7-2 combines with J gene TRBJ1-1; D is perhaps TRBD1 (6 bases). Germline V gives CDR1 SGHTA, CDR2 FQGNSA. Trimming removed 3 bases at V and 10 bases at J, with 12 bases between. The CDR3 consists of 12 residues. The CDR3 spells CASSLAGERAFF. The CDR3 DNA reads TGTGCCAGCAGCTTGGCAGGGGAAAGAGCTTTCTTT.

The chain combines TRBV6-5 with TRBJ1-3; no firm D call. Germline V gene sequence: CDR1 MNHEY, CDR2 SVGAGI. V gave up 11 bases and J gave up 4 bases, with 15 bases separating them. The CDR3 has 13 residues. The CDR3, as DNA: TGTGCCGTCAGAGGTCCGTTAGGAAACACCATATATTTT. It translates to CAVRGPLGNTIYF.

This clone was seen once. The chain has TRBV5-1 and TRBJ2-1; perhaps TRBD1 as D (6 bases). The V end lost 6 bases, the J end lost 7 bases, and 17 bases lay between the germline ends. CDR1 and CDR2 from the germline V gene are SGHRS and YFSETQ. This CDR3 comprises 14 residues. The CDR3 spells CASKRIQGQNEQFF. CDR3 DNA sequence: TGCGCCAGCAAAAGGATCCAGGGGCAGAATGAGCAGTTCTTC. The variable domain in full, with the rest retrieved from reference TRBV5-1 and TRBJ2-1, is KAGVTQTPRYLIKTRGQQVTLSCSPISGHRSVSWYQQTPGQGLQFLFEYFSETQRNKGNFPGRFSGRQFSNSRSEMNVSTLELGDSALYLCASKRIQGQNEQFFGPGTRLTVL.

The chain employs TRBV7-2 and TRBJ2-2; 11 nucleotides line up with TRBD1. The V and J ends lost 4 bases and 2 bases, in that order; junction bases with no gene match: 3. The CDR3 is 16 residues long. Germline V lookup: CDR1 SGHTA, CDR2 FQGNSA. The CDR3 reads CASSSGTGGNTGELFF. CDR3 in DNA: TGTGCCAGCAGCTCCGGGACAGGGGGAAACACCGGGGAGCTGTTTTTT.

The V gene is TRBV29-1, the J gene TRBJ2-7; D is undetermined. The CDR3 is made up of 15 amino acids. V shed 1 base and J shed 0 bases, with 13 bases lying between them. From germline, CDR1 is SQVTM and CDR2 ANQGSEA. The CDR3 DNA sequence: TGCAGCGTTGAAGGGGTGGGCATGGGCTCCTACGAGCAGTACTTC. It yields the protein CSVEGVGMGSYEQYF.

The chain has TRBV27 and TRBJ2-1; TRBD1 might be the D (8 bases). V was shortened by 3 bases and J by 7 bases, with 13 bases between the two germline ends. The V gene's germline CDR1 is MNHEY and CDR2 SMNVEV (reference sequence). This CDR3 is built from 14 residues. The CDR3 bases are TGTGCCAGCAGTTTCTACAGGGGGGGAAATGAGCAGTTCTTC. Amino acids: CASSFYRGGNEQFF.

This chain connects TRBV19 to TRBJ2-7, with D unclear. Germline-derived CDR1 and CDR2 are LNHDA and SQIVND (reference sequence). CDR3 size: 14 residues. The V end lost 6 bases, the J end lost 3 bases, and 15 bases lay between the germline ends. The CDR3 is CASSRTFVDYEQYF. The CDR3 DNA reads as TGTGCCAGTAGCCGGACGTTTGTTGACTACGAGCAGTACTTC.

The V call is TRBV14, the J call TRBJ1-4; the D is unclear. Germline CDR1 and CDR2: SGHDN and FVKESK. The CDR3 covers 13 residues. V was trimmed by 4 bases and J by 7 bases, leaving 10 bases between them. The CDR3 DNA is TGTGCCAGCAGCCCACACACGGGTGAAAAACTGTTTTTT. Translated: CASSPHTGEKLFF.

This chain joins TRBV9 and TRBJ1-2; D is undetermined. The CDR3 loop spans 11 amino acids. Per the germline V gene, CDR1 is SGDLS and CDR2 is YYNGEE. V shed 4 bases and J shed 10 bases, with 11 bases lying between them. CDR3 sequence (DNA): TGTGCCAGCAGCTCCCGCGGGGTCTACACCTTC. It is translated as CASSSRGVYTF.

The rearrangement links TRBV29-1 to TRBJ2-7; TRBD2 aligns across 7 bases. V was pared by 2 bases and J by 4 bases, with 8 bases of the junction left unmatched. The germline V gene encodes CDR1 SQVTM and CDR2 ANQGSEA. The CDR3 has 14 residues. CDR3 sequence (DNA): TGCAGCGTTGAACTCGCGGGAGAACCTTACGAGCAGTACTTC. Its translation: CSVELAGEPYEQYF.

This CDR3 reads CASSKRGQLQETQYF. In DNA form, the CDR3 reads TGTGCCAGCAGCAAAAGGGGACAGCTTCAAGAGACCCAGTACTTC. V is TRBV21-1 and J is TRBJ2-5; the table's D call of TRBD1 was not tested on the DNA. TRBV21-1 is designated a pseudogene. The CDR3 has 15 residues.

The CDR3 here is CASETDSYEQYF. CDR3 sequence (DNA): TGTGCCAGCGAGACAGACTCCTACGAGCAGTACTTC. The rearrangement uses TRBV7-9 and TRBJ2-7, with D tentatively TRBD1 (5 bases). Germline V gene data show CDR1 as SEHNR and CDR2 as FQNEAQ (reference sequence). The CDR3 has 12 amino acids. With 8 bases removed from V and 0 bases from J, the gap between germline ends came to 8 bases.